The present T cell receptor beta chain was sequenced within a study of shared clonotypes between healthy human individuals. In the authors' workflow: ImmunoSEQ only sent back junction sequences with no quality scores, so filtering was done differently. The table came from immunoSEQ multiplex PCR; TCRdb's copy has only in-frame clones and leaves some out. D and trimming were read from the DNA, whereas the V and J calls and clone size are those reported in that table. The data contain 400,000 to 550,000 clones, 79% of them singletons. The TCR originated in a woman between 35 and 50 years old in good health. Some clones in this sample may be carry-over from other donors' samples. Input material: PBMCs.

CDR3 residues: CASSLWGNQPQHF. In nucleotides, the CDR3 is TGTGCCAGCAGTTTGTGGGGGAATCAGCCCCAGCATTTT. J is TRBJ1-5 and V is TRBV28, with a tentative D call TRBD1 (5 bases). The CDR3 loop spans 13 amino acids. V was trimmed by 3 bases and J by 4 bases, leaving 7 bases between them. Germline CDR1 and CDR2: MDHEN and SYDVKM.